What follows describes a single TCR beta chain. These data are taken from a study of cytomegalovirus exposure and HLA in healthy donors. PCR amplification relied on 60 Vbeta primers (plus 13 Jbeta primers). TCRdb keeps only in-frame clones here, not all; method: immunoSEQ multiplex PCR. This table holds about 150,000 clones, 75% to 85% found once. CDR3 length: 14 residues. Germline V gene data show CDR1 as SGHTA and CDR2 as FQGNSA. The V and J ends lost 3 bases and 5 bases respectively, with 13 bases between them. V gene TRBV7-2 combines with J gene TRBJ1-1, with a tentative D call TRBD1 (6 bases). The sample comprised PBMCs. The receptor's source is a woman in her forties or fifties in good health and CMV-seropositive. CDR3 region: CASSFSRGNTEAFF. For the CDR3, the DNA is TGTGCCAGCAGCTTCAGCAGGGGAAATACTGAAGCTTTCTTT.